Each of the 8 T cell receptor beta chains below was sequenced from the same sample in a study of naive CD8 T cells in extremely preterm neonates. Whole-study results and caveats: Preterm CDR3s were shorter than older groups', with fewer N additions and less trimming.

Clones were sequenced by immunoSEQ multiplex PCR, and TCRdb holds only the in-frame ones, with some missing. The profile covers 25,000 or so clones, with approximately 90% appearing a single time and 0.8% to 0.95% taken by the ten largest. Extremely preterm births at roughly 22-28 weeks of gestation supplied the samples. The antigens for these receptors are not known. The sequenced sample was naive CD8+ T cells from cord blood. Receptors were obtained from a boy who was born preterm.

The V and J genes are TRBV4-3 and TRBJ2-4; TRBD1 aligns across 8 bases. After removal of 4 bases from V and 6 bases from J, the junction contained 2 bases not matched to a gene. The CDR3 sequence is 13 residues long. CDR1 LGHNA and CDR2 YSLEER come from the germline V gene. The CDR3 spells CASSLGQGNIQYF. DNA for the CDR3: TGCGCCAGCAGCCTCGGACAGGGAAACATTCAGTACTTC.

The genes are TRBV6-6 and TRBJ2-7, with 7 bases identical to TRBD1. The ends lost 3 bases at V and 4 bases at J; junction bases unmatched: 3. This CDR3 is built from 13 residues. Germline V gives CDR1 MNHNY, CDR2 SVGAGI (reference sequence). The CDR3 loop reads CASSYRQGYEQYF. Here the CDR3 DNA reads TGTGCCAGCAGTTATCGACAGGGATACGAGCAGTACTTC.

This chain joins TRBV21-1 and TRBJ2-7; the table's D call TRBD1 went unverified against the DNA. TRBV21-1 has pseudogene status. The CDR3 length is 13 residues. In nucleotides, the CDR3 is TGTGCCAGCAGCAAAGGACAAACCTACGAGCAGTACTTC. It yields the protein CASSKGQTYEQYF.

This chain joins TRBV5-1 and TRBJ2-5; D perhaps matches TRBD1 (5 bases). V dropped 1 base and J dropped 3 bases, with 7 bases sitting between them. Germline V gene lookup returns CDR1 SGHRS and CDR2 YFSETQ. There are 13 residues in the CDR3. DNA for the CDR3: TGCGCCAGCAGCTTGATACAGGAAGAGACCCAGTACTTC. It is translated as CASSLIQEETQYF.

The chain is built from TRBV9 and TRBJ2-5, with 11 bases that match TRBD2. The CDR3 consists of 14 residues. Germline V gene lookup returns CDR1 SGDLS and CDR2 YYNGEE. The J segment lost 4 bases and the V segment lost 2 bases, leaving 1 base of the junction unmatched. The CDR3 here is CASSVSGGAETQYF. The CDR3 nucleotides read TGTGCCAGCAGCGTTAGCGGGGGGGCAGAGACCCAGTACTTC.

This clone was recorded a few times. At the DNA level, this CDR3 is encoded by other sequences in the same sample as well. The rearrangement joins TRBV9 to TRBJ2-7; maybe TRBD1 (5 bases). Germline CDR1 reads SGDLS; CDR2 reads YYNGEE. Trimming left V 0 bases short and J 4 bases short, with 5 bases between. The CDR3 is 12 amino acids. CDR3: CASSVGQYEQYF. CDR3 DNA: TGTGCCAGCAGCGTAGGACAGTACGAGCAGTACTTC. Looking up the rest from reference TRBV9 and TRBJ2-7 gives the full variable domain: DSGVTQTPKHLITATGQRVTLRCSPRSGDLSVYWYQQSLDQGLQFLIQYYNGEERAKGNILERFSAQQFPDLHSELNLSSLELGDSALYFCASSVGQYEQYFGPGTRLTVT.

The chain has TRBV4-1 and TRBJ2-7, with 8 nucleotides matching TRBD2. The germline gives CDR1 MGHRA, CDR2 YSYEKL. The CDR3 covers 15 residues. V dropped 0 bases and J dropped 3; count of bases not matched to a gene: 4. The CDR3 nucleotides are TGCGCCAGCAGCCAAGATTACCTAGCGGGCTACGAGCAGTACTTC. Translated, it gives CASSQDYLAGYEQYF.

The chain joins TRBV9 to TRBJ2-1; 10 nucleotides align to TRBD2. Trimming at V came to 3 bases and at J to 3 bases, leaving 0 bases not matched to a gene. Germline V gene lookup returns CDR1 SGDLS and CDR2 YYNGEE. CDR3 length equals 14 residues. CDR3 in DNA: TGTGCCAGCAGCGAGCGGGGGGGCTACAATGAGCAGTTCTTC. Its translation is CASSERGGYNEQFF.